This TCR beta chain is drawn from a study of monozygotic twins with inflammatory bowel disease. Whole-study findings and limits: Lower sharing of clonotypes with other individuals was seen in IBD patients than in healthy twins. This was most marked in patients showing signs of disease activity.

The team made cDNA by running eight separate reactions for each sample. Each UMI harboured a 6-nucleotide sample barcode and was appended via template switching. From the 5' RACE reads, TCRdb lists one entry per CDR3 protein and no DNA. This repertoire includes around 380,000 distinct CDR3 sequences. CDR1 is MGHRA, CDR2 YSYEKL, per germline. This CDR3 is built from 13 residues. A note on this clonotype: What it binds is not known.

The sample was blood. This TCR was recovered from a human donor with ulcerative colitis or Crohn's disease, or a healthy co-twin of an affected twin (not recorded which). The rearrangement joins TRBV4-1 to TRBJ2-1; TCRdb's D call of TRBD2 is untestable without DNA. The CDR3 sequence: CASSQDLERGSSF.